The 16 T cell receptor beta chains below all came from one sample that was sequenced in a study of molecular identifiers for immune sequencing clone quantification. MiXCR, applied by TCRdb to the PCR reads, yields one record per CDR3 protein. The sample holds under 800,000 distinct CDR3 sequences, 25% seen once. The source material was naive CD8+ T cells from blood, with Jurkat cell RNA spiked in. Subset in this sample: FACS-sorted CD8+CD4-CCR7+CD45RA+ naive T cells. The receptors shown here come from a human donor in good health. Some libraries in this study had Jurkat cell RNA spiked in.

A note on this clonotype: This sequence may be a read error, since a much larger clone differs from it by one base. In DNA, the CDR3 is TGTGCCAGCAGTTACTCGCCGACACAGAACACTGGAGCTTTCTTT. Translating gives CASSYSPTQNTGAFF. The V gene is TRBV6-5, the J gene TRBJ1-1; D gene unclear. Germline loops: CDR1 MNHEY, CDR2 SVGAGI. The CDR3 runs to 15 residues.

The rearrangement uses TRBV6-6 and TRBJ2-2; a weak D match, TRBD2 (5 bases). This CDR3 is 21 amino acids long. The germline gives CDR1 MNHNY, CDR2 SVGAGI (reference sequence). The ends were cut back, 0 bases at V and 3 bases at J, with 26 bases in the middle. The CDR3 DNA reads TGTGCCAGCAGTTACTCGAATCTGGGATTCAATCTGAAGCGGCACACCGGGGAGCTGTTTTTT. Its protein is CASSYSNLGFNLKRHTGELFF.

To note about this clonotype: Just one base apart from a much larger clone, this may be a read error. The chain combines TRBV30 with TRBJ1-1; D perhaps matches TRBD1 (5 bases). The germline gives CDR1 GTSNPN, CDR2 SVGIG (reference sequence). The CDR3 is 14 amino acids. The V and J ends lost 5 bases and 1 base respectively, with 14 bases between them. As DNA, the CDR3 is TGTGCCTGGGCGTGGCGGGGCCGGAACACTGAAGCTTTCTTT. Translating gives CAWAWRGRNTEAFF.

This clonotype was counted at least ten times. J is TRBJ2-3 and V is TRBV7-9, with D perhaps being TRBD1 or TRBD2 (6 bases each). Germline V CDR1 and CDR2: SEHNR, FQNEAQ (reference sequence). The V end lost 5 bases, the J end lost 5 bases, and 17 bases lay between the germline ends. CDR3 length: 15 residues. The chain's CDR3 is CASSLFSGAGDTQYF. The DNA of the CDR3 is TGTGCCAGCAGCCTCTTTTCGGGGGCCGGAGATACGCAGTATTTT.

At least ten counts were recorded for this clonotype. The DNA for the CDR3 is TGTGCCACCAGCAGAGACCCGACTAGCTTAGGTGAGCAGTTCTTC. Translation gives CATSRDPTSLGEQFF. The V gene is TRBV15, the J gene TRBJ2-1, with 7 bases fitting TRBD2. Germline trimming cut 0 bases from V and 9 bases from J; bases unmatched to any gene: 8. The CDR3 totals 15 residues. Germline-derived CDR1 and CDR2 are LNHNV and YYDKDF (reference sequence).

Worth noting for this clonotype: Compared with germline, one end of the junction differs, possibly owing to a read error. The chain employs TRBV7-9 and TRBJ1-2; 7 nucleotides line up with TRBD1. The CDR3 is 10 amino acids. Germline CDR1 reads SEHNR; CDR2 reads FQNEAQ (reference sequence). CDR3 sequence reads: CASSLWDSSF. The CDR3 nucleotides are TGTGCCAGCAGCCTCTGGGACAGTTCCTTC.

This clonotype was picked up a small number of times. The J gene is TRBJ1-6, the V gene TRBV11-2; D is unclear. This CDR3 has 15 residues. CDR1 is SGHAT and CDR2 is FQNNGV in the germline V gene. With 7 bases removed from V and 7 bases from J, the gap between germline ends came to 17 bases. CDR3 sequence (DNA): TGTGCCAGCAAACAAGGGCTGTCGGGGAATTCACCCCTCCACTTT. This gives the protein CASKQGLSGNSPLHF.

This clonotype was detected ten times or more. This rearrangement joins TRBV3-1 to TRBJ2-3; unclear D gene. In germline, CDR1 is LGHDT, CDR2 YNNKEL (reference sequence). V was trimmed by 0 bases and J by 2 bases, leaving 6 bases between them. The CDR3 is made up of 14 amino acids. In DNA, the CDR3 is TGTGCCAGCAGCCAAGAAGATGACACAGATACGCAGTATTTT. This translates into CASSQEDDTDTQYF.

This clonotype was seen more than once but under ten times. V is TRBV5-6 and J is TRBJ2-7, with D maybe TRBD1 (6 bases). The germline V gene has CDR1 SGHDT and CDR2 YYEEEE. The CDR3 loop spans 15 amino acids. V lost 4 bases, J lost 2 bases, and 16 bases lay in between. The CDR3 loop reads CASSHSEQGPYEQYF. In nucleotides, the CDR3 is TGTGCCAGCAGCCACTCGGAACAGGGACCCTACGAGCAGTACTTC. Combining the CDR3 with reference TRBV5-6 and TRBJ2-7 gives the whole variable domain DAGVTQSPTHLIKTRGQQVTLRCSPKSGHDTVSWYQQALGQGPQFIFQYYEEEERQRGNFPDRFSGHQFPNYSSELNVNALLLGDSALYLCASSHSEQGPYEQYFGPGTRLTVT.

This clonotype has ten or more counts. This chain connects TRBV7-2 to TRBJ2-1, with 8 bases identical to TRBD2. The germline CDR1 and CDR2 sequences are SGHTA and FQGNSA. The length of the CDR3 is 17 residues. V was pared by 7 bases and J by 1 base, with 12 bases of the junction left unmatched. The CDR3 reads CASTLGPAGGSYNEQFF. The CDR3 DNA follows: TGTGCCAGCACCCTAGGCCCTGCGGGGGGTTCCTACAATGAGCAGTTCTTC. Using reference TRBV7-2 and TRBJ2-1 for the parts outside the CDR3, the full variable domain is GAGVSQSPSNKVTEKGKDVELRCDPISGHTALYWYRQSLGQGLEFLIYFQGNSAPDKSGLPSDRFSAERTGGSVSTLTIQRTQQEDSAVYLCASTLGPAGGSYNEQFFGPGTRLTVL.

This clonotype was detected a few times. The CDR3 here is CASDPSGGRGYTF. CDR3 nucleotides: TGTGCCAGCGACCCCTCAGGGGGCCGAGGCTACACCTTC. The chain carries TRBV19 and TRBJ1-2, with 8 bases fitting TRBD1. The CDR3 is made up of 13 amino acids. V lost 9 bases, J lost 8 bases, and 11 bases stayed unmatched. Germline assignment: CDR1 LNHDA and CDR2 SQIVND (reference sequence). The full variable domain, completed using reference TRBV19 and TRBJ1-2, is DGGITQSPKYLFRKEGQNVTLSCEQNLNHDAMYWYRQDPGQGLRLIYYSQIVNDFQKGDIAEGYSVSREKKESFPLTVTSAQKNPTAFYLCASDPSGGRGYTFGSGTRLTVV.

Many counts were recorded for this clonotype. This chain joins TRBV7-8 and TRBJ2-7; possibly TRBD1 for D (6 bases). V was shortened by 1 base and J by 3 bases, with 19 bases between the two germline ends. CDR1 is SGHVS and CDR2 is FQNEAQ in the germline V gene. CDR3 length: 17 amino acids. DNA for the CDR3: TGTGCCAGCAGCTTAGGCCCCACGACAGGTCTAAGCTACGAGCAGTACTTC. It translates to CASSLGPTTGLSYEQYF.

This clonotype was recorded at least ten times. The chain joins TRBV23-1 to TRBJ1-5; D call uncertain. TRBV23-1 is an ORF, and what it does is uncertain. The CDR3 has 14 residues. The V end lost 8 bases, the J end lost 0 bases, and 11 bases lay between the germline ends. The CDR3 nucleotides are TGCGCCAGCGTAGGTTCAGATAGCAATCAGCCCCAGCATTTT. Its translation: CASVGSDSNQPQHF.

V and J are TRBV20-1 and TRBJ1-2; perhaps TRBD1 as D (6 bases). The length of the CDR3 is 15 residues. V lost 0 bases and J lost 1, with 12 bases in between. Germline loops: CDR1 DFQATT, CDR2 SNEGSKA (reference sequence). The CDR3 loop is CSARDERGINYGYTF. CDR3 nucleotide sequence: TGCAGTGCTAGAGATGAGAGGGGGATTAACTATGGCTACACCTTC.

This clonotype has at least ten counts. The chain has TRBV20-1 and TRBJ2-3, with D tentatively TRBD1 (7 bases). The CDR3 totals 14 residues. The V and J ends lost 6 bases and 0 bases respectively, with 13 bases between them. The germline V gene has CDR1 DFQATT and CDR2 SNEGSKA (reference sequence). The CDR3 protein is CSAPTGTSTDTQYF. Here the CDR3 DNA reads TGCAGTGCCCCGACAGGGACTAGCACAGATACGCAGTATTTT.

The rearrangement links TRBV5-3 to TRBJ2-7; 11 bases are shared with TRBD1. TRBV5-3 qualifies as an ORF whose function is uncertain. CDR3 length: 15 amino acids. CDR3 amino acids: CGSSPGQGASYEQYF. The CDR3, as DNA: TGTGGCAGCAGCCCAGGACAGGGGGCCTCCTACGAGCAGTACTTC.